This entry describes one TCR beta chain. The data were taken from a study of T cells in Graves' hyperthyroidism and ophthalmopathy. TCR beta CDR3 regions were amplified from RNA. The TCR CDR3 first-round RT-PCR relied on the HTBI primer set. TCRdb re-called the multiplex PCR reads with MiXCR, one entry per CDR3 protein. The sample comprises roughly 93,000 distinct CDR3 sequences, 51% of which are singletons, and roughly 29% rests with the top ten. CDR3 size: 11 residues. Germline V gene lookup returns CDR1 SGHTA and CDR2 FQGNSA. Trimming at V came to 8 bases and at J to 5 bases, leaving 2 bases not matched to a gene.

The V and J genes are TRBV7-2 and TRBJ2-7; 8 bases align to TRBD1. The material sequenced was blood. The source is a middle-aged woman with Graves' hyperthyroidism. The CDR3 loop reads CASLGQDEQYF. CDR3 nucleotides: TGTGCCAGCTTGGGACAGGACGAGCAGTACTTC.